Below, 20 T cell receptor beta chains from the same sample are listed, as sequenced in a study of T cell responses to AZD1222 COVID-19 vaccine. This table comes from immunoSEQ multiplex PCR, and its TCRdb copy is limited to in-frame clones, with some not included. The repertoire has tens of thousands of clones, 70% to 90% of them found once; the top ten carry 9.5% to 13%. The specimen comprised peripheral blood, sampled on day 0 of AZD1222 vaccination. These receptors were collected from an adult in good health.

The gene calls are TRBV28 and TRBJ2-7; TRBD2 aligns across 7 bases. Germline V lookup: CDR1 MDHEN, CDR2 SYDVKM. The length of the CDR3 is 14 residues. The J segment lost 0 bases and the V segment lost 8 bases, leaving 7 bases of the junction unmatched. The chain's CDR3 is CASGGDRSSYEQYF. As DNA, the CDR3 is TGTGCCAGCGGGGGGGACCGGAGCTCCTACGAGCAGTACTTC.

This chain links TRBV5-1 with TRBJ2-1, with 8 positions matching TRBD2. From germline, CDR1 is SGHRS and CDR2 YFSETQ. The CDR3 is 16 amino acids. J was trimmed by 7 bases and V by 4 bases; bases with no gene match: 13. CDR3 amino acids: CASSKALAADGNEQFF. As DNA, the CDR3 is TGCGCCAGCAGCAAGGCACTAGCGGCGGATGGGAATGAGCAGTTCTTC.

The genes are TRBV15 and TRBJ2-5; D is unresolved. In germline, CDR1 is LNHNV, CDR2 YYDKDF (reference sequence). The length of the CDR3 is 13 residues. Trimming cost V 3 bases and J 5 bases, with 10 bases left between them. The CDR3 nucleotides are TGTGCCACCAGCAGGGGTTTCCTCGAGACCCAGTACTTC. Encoded protein: CATSRGFLETQYF.

This rearrangement joins TRBV28 to TRBJ1-5; 8 bases line up with TRBD1. The CDR3 is 16 residues long. The trim removed 6 bases at V and 1 base at J, leaving 8 bases unmatched. Per germline, CDR1 MDHEN and CDR2 SYDVKM. The CDR3 bases are TGTGCCAGCAGCCAAGACAGGGGAATAAGCAATCAGCCCCAGCATTTT. Translated: CASSQDRGISNQPQHF.

V and J are TRBV20-1 and TRBJ2-3, with D perhaps matching TRBD1 or TRBD2 (5 bases each). The germline CDR1 and CDR2 sequences are DFQATT and SNEGSKA (reference sequence). This CDR3 has 14 amino acids. Trimming pared 3 bases from V and 2 bases from J, leaving 12 bases between. The CDR3, as DNA: TGCAGTGCTAGTGACGGGGCTTTCACAGATACGCAGTATTTT. Translated, it gives CSASDGAFTDTQYF.

This rearrangement joins TRBV9 to TRBJ2-1; possibly TRBD2 for D (5 bases). CDR1 is SGDLS, CDR2 YYNGEE, per germline. The CDR3 loop spans 13 amino acids. Deletions cut 4 bases from V and 10 bases from J, with 15 bases between. CDR3 region: CASSLRTELEQFF. Here the CDR3 DNA reads TGTGCCAGCAGCCTCCGGACTGAACTAGAGCAGTTCTTC. The variable domain in full, with the rest retrieved from reference TRBV9 and TRBJ2-1, is DSGVTQTPKHLITATGQRVTLRCSPRSGDLSVYWYQQSLDQGLQFLIQYYNGEERAKGNILERFSAQQFPDLHSELNLSSLELGDSALYFCASSLRTELEQFFGPGTRLTVL.

The chain is built from TRBV3-1 (or the pseudogene TRBV3-2) and TRBJ1-2; perhaps TRBD1 as D (6 bases). Germline V gene data show CDR1 as LGHDT and CDR2 as YNNKEL (reference sequence). Trimming shortened V by 1 base and J by 10 bases, and 16 bases separated the two germline ends. The length of the CDR3 is 14 residues. DNA for the CDR3: TGTGCCAGCAGCCAAGGGAACAGGGCAAAAGACTACACCTTC. This codes for CASSQGNRAKDYTF.

The rearrangement joins TRBV11-2 to TRBJ2-3; D gene ambiguous. Germline V CDR1 and CDR2: SGHAT, FQNNGV. The ends were cut back, 1 base at V and 0 bases at J, with 5 bases in the middle. The CDR3 has 14 residues. The CDR3 DNA is TGTGCCAGCAGCTTAGGGCGGAGCACAGATACGCAGTATTTT. Encoded protein: CASSLGRSTDTQYF.

The chain employs TRBV19 and TRBJ1-2, with 11 bases identical to TRBD1. The CDR3 is 14 amino acids. V dropped 8 bases and J dropped 7; count of bases not matched to a gene: 9. Germline V gives CDR1 LNHDA, CDR2 SQIVND (reference sequence). The CDR3 loop reads CASGRRDRGTGYTF. Here the CDR3 DNA reads TGTGCCAGTGGCCGCCGGGACAGGGGGACTGGCTACACCTTC. The full variable domain, with the rest looked up from reference TRBV19 and TRBJ1-2, is DGGITQSPKYLFRKEGQNVTLSCEQNLNHDAMYWYRQDPGQGLRLIYYSQIVNDFQKGDIAEGYSVSREKKESFPLTVTSAQKNPTAFYLCASGRRDRGTGYTFGSGTRLTVV.

The chain combines TRBV28 with TRBJ2-3, with TRBD2 identical over 8 bases. V gave up 6 bases and J gave up 4 bases; unmatched junction bases: 12. CDR1 is MDHEN and CDR2 is SYDVKM in the germline V gene. CDR3 size: 16 residues. The CDR3 region is CASSQGSGGSADTQYF. In DNA, the CDR3 is TGTGCCAGCAGCCAGGGCAGCGGGGGTAGTGCAGATACGCAGTATTTT.

This chain links TRBV14 with TRBJ2-3; maybe TRBD2 (5 bases). V was clipped by 4 bases and J by 6 bases, with 20 bases between them. From germline, CDR1 is SGHDN and CDR2 FVKESK. This CDR3 is 16 amino acids long. The CDR3 reads CASSPESRAGVDTQYF. CDR3 in DNA: TGTGCCAGCAGCCCGGAGTCGAGGGCGGGCGTGGATACGCAGTATTTT.

This chain joins TRBV19 and TRBJ2-6; D not certain. From germline, CDR1 is LNHDA and CDR2 SQIVND (reference sequence). This CDR3 is 15 amino acids long. V was cut by 7 bases and J by 0 bases, with 10 bases left in between. Here the CDR3 reads CASMRPSSGANVLTF. CDR3 DNA sequence: TGTGCCAGTATGAGGCCGAGCTCTGGGGCCAACGTCCTGACTTTC.

The count of this clone is one. The chain couples TRBV18 to TRBJ2-6; D could derive from TRBD1 or TRBD2 (5 bases each). This CDR3 contains 20 residues. Germline CDR1 KGHSH, CDR2 LQKENI. With 3 bases removed from V and 2 bases from J, the gap between germline ends came to 23 bases. The CDR3 region is CASSPRSGTASGPGANVLTF. The DNA for the CDR3 is TGTGCCAGCTCACCGCGATCCGGGACGGCTTCGGGACCTGGGGCCAACGTCCTGACTTTC.

This chain joins TRBV11-3 and TRBJ2-1, with TRBD2 identical over 9 bases. Germline V gene data show CDR1 as SGHNT and CDR2 as YENEEA. CDR3 length: 15 amino acids. With V trimmed by 5 bases and J by 4 bases, 6 bases remained unmatched. For the CDR3, the DNA is TGTGCCAGCAGCGCATTAGCGGGGGAGTACAATGAGCAGTTCTTC. Protein product: CASSALAGEYNEQFF.

This chain links TRBV5-1 with TRBJ2-4, with D possibly TRBD2 on 5 matching bases. Germline-derived CDR1 and CDR2 are SGHRS and YFSETQ. The CDR3 is made up of 14 amino acids. Trimming cost V 3 bases and J 6 bases, with 13 bases left between them. Written as DNA, the CDR3 is TGCGCCAGCAGCTCGGCCGCTGGGAGAAACATTCAGTACTTC. It specifies CASSSAAGRNIQYF.

The V call is TRBV9, the J call TRBJ1-1; no clear D. The CDR3 loop spans 13 amino acids. Germline V gives CDR1 SGDLS, CDR2 YYNGEE. Trimming took off 3 bases at V and 6 bases at J, with 12 bases between the two ends. The CDR3, as DNA: TGTGCCAGCAGCGACAAGAGGGCAGCTGAAGCTTTCTTT. Its protein product is CASSDKRAAEAFF.

This chain links TRBV2 with TRBJ2-1, with 8 bases that match TRBD1. Per the germline V gene, CDR1 is SNHLY and CDR2 is FYNNEI. The junction had 3 bases not matched to a gene; V was cut back by 4 bases and J by 1 base. The CDR3 spans 15 residues. The CDR3 bases are TGTGCCAGCAGTGTACAGGGGGGATCCTACAATGAGCAGTTCTTC. This translates into CASSVQGGSYNEQFF.

The J gene is TRBJ2-7, the V gene TRBV2; D call uncertain. CDR1 and CDR2 from the germline V gene are SNHLY and FYNNEI. With 8 bases removed from V and 0 bases from J, the gap between germline ends came to 8 bases. This CDR3 has 12 amino acids. In nucleotides, the CDR3 is TGTGCCAGCGAGTTGTCCTCCTACGAGCAGTACTTC. Its translation is CASELSSYEQYF.

This chain links TRBV28 with TRBJ1-1; D is undetermined. Germline V gene sequence: CDR1 MDHEN, CDR2 SYDVKM. The V gene lost 2 bases and the J gene lost 9 bases, with 7 bases spanning the gap. CDR3 size: 11 residues. The CDR3 sequence is CASSLGIKAFF. CDR3 nucleotide sequence: TGTGCCAGCAGTTTAGGCATTAAAGCTTTCTTT. The full variable domain, its missing parts supplied by reference TRBV28 and TRBJ1-1, is DVKVTQSSRYLVKRTGEKVFLECVQDMDHENMFWYRQDPGLGLRLIYFSYDVKMKEKGDIPEGYSVSREKKERFSLILESASTNQTSMYLCASSLGIKAFFGQGTRLTVV.

The chain is built from TRBV19 and TRBJ1-5; TRBD1 matches 7 bases. CDR1 and CDR2 (germline): LNHDA, SQIVND (reference sequence). The CDR3 covers 15 residues. V lost 7 bases to trimming and J lost 0 bases; unmatched junction nucleotides: 6. Here the CDR3 DNA reads TGTGCCAGTAAAACGGGACAGAATAGCAATCAGCCCCAGCATTTT. Its translation is CASKTGQNSNQPQHF.